The T cell receptor beta chain under discussion was sequenced for a study of blood T cell repertoires in COVID-19. Across the whole study: The samples span acute and convalescent COVID-19 from the United States, Italy and Spain. From T cells, B-cell-depleted T cells, or PBMCs came the material, which was cDNA or gDNA.

CDR1 WSHSY and CDR2 SAAADI come from the germline V gene. The CDR3 has 16 amino acids. V gave up 5 bases and J gave up 4 bases; unmatched junction bases: 8. The table lists this clone with a count of one. Methods used by the authors: Amplification of reference gene primers was used by the study to estimate nucleated cell counts. Method: immunoSEQ multiplex PCR; TCRdb's copy keeps in-frame clones and lacks some. Clonal size and the V and J genes are those of that table, whereas D and trimming came from the DNA. Among over 80,000 clones listed, 88% were seen once. The V call is TRBV10-2, the J call TRBJ2-7, with 13 bases lining up with TRBD2. Sequenced: peripheral blood. The clonotype comes from a man between 65 and 80 years old with acute or convalescent COVID-19. In DNA form, the CDR3 reads TGCGCCAGCAGTCCGGGACTAGCGGGAATCGGGTACGAGCAGTACTTC. It encodes CASSPGLAGIGYEQYF.